This is a list of T cell receptor beta chains from one sample in a study of T-cell reconstitution after alpha-beta-depleted transplantation in children. TCRdb reanalysed the PCR reads using MiXCR and keeps one entry per CDR3 protein. The sample carries just under 350,000 distinct CDR3 sequences, about a sixth recorded once. Sequenced here: PBMCs, mostly from graft donor cells, sampled 360 days after TCRalphabeta/CD19-depleted stem cell transplant. Every receptor here comes from a male patient aged 2 to 10 who had a stem cell transplant for acute lymphoblastic leukemia, so the T cells may come from the graft donor. Both conserved end residues are part of each CDR3. D genes are given only for firm matches. Clone size is not always given. Where it is, it says once, few, many or a class for expanded clones.

d_call: TRBD1
j_call: TRBJ2-6
clone_size: few
v_call: TRBV28
cdr3_aa: CASRGRTGPDSGANVLTF
cdr3_nt: TGTGCCAGCAGGGGTCGGACAGGCCCCGATTCTGGGGCCAACGTCCTGACTTTC

d_call: NA
j_call: TRBJ1-1
clone_size: NA
v_call: TRBV10-3
cdr3_aa: CAISRGFQENTEAFF
cdr3_nt: TGTGCCATCAGCCGAGGTTTTCAGGAGAACACTGAAGCTTTCTTT

d_call: TRBD2
j_call: TRBJ2-1
clone_size: NA
v_call: TRBV10-2
cdr3_aa: CATGLAVYNEQFF
cdr3_nt: TGCGCCACGGGACTAGCGGTTTACAATGAGCAGTTCTTC

d_call: NA
j_call: TRBJ2-7
clone_size: few
v_call: TRBV27
cdr3_aa: CASSLLQATNEQYF
cdr3_nt: TGTGCCAGCAGTCTCCTACAGGCCACTAACGAGCAGTACTTC

d_call: TRBD2
j_call: TRBJ2-2
clone_size: NA
v_call: TRBV4-2
cdr3_aa: CASSPGLAAFTGELFF
cdr3_nt: TGTGCCAGCAGCCCGGGACTAGCGGCATTCACCGGGGAGCTGTTTTTT

d_call: NA
j_call: TRBJ1-1
clone_size: NA
v_call: TRBV7-9
cdr3_aa: CASSLVRHSEAFF
cdr3_nt: TGTGCCAGCAGCTTAGTCCGACATTCTGAAGCTTTCTTT

d_call: NA
j_call: TRBJ2-2
clone_size: many
v_call: TRBV5-1
cdr3_aa: CASSLGRPNTGELFF
cdr3_nt: TGCGCCAGCAGCTTGGGGAGACCTAACACCGGGGAGCTGTTTTTT

d_call: TRBD2
j_call: TRBJ2-1
clone_size: NA
v_call: TRBV28
cdr3_aa: CASSQRLAGAGYNEQFF
cdr3_nt: TGTGCCAGCAGTCAAAGACTAGCGGGAGCTGGCTACAATGAGCAGTTCTTC

d_call: NA
j_call: TRBJ1-4
clone_size: few
v_call: TRBV6-2/TRBV6-3
cdr3_aa: CASSYPVGKLFF
cdr3_nt: TGTGCCAGCAGTTACCCGGTCGGAAAACTGTTTTTT

d_call: NA
j_call: TRBJ2-7
clone_size: NA
v_call: TRBV18
cdr3_aa: CASSGETVISYEQYF
cdr3_nt: TGTGCCAGCTCAGGTGAGACAGTTATCTCCTACGAGCAGTACTTC

d_call: NA
j_call: TRBJ1-6
clone_size: many
v_call: TRBV3-1
cdr3_aa: CASNEDRDNSPLHF
cdr3_nt: TGTGCCAGCAACGAGGACAGAGATAATTCACCCCTCCACTTT

d_call: TRBD2
j_call: TRBJ2-3
clone_size: many
v_call: TRBV12-3/TRBV12-4
cdr3_aa: CASSLASGSTDTQYF
cdr3_nt: TGTGCCAGCAGTTTGGCTAGCGGGAGCACAGATACGCAGTATTTT

d_call: NA
j_call: TRBJ1-6
clone_size: NA
v_call: TRBV10-2
cdr3_aa: CASRDLAGINSPLHF
cdr3_nt: TGCGCCAGCAGGGACCTCGCAGGGATTAATTCACCCCTCCACTTT

d_call: TRBD2
j_call: TRBJ2-2
clone_size: NA
v_call: TRBV4-1
cdr3_aa: CASSQDSILGGRGGSITGELFF
cdr3_nt: TGCGCCAGCAGCCAAGATAGTATTCTGGGGGGACGGGGCGGGAGTATCACCGGGGAGCTGTTTTTT

d_call: NA
j_call: TRBJ1-2
clone_size: NA
v_call: TRBV10-3
cdr3_aa: CAISVGGLGGYTF
cdr3_nt: TGTGCCATCAGTGTCGGGGGGCTGGGTGGCTACACCTTC

d_call: NA
j_call: TRBJ2-2
clone_size: many
v_call: TRBV5-1
cdr3_aa: CASLPGLLHSTGELFF
cdr3_nt: TGCGCCAGCCTTCCGGGACTCCTACACAGCACCGGGGAGCTGTTTTTT

d_call: NA
j_call: TRBJ2-3
clone_size: many
v_call: TRBV12-3/TRBV12-4
cdr3_aa: CASSSRALTDTQYF
cdr3_nt: TGTGCCAGCAGTTCCCGAGCGCTCACAGATACGCAGTATTTT

d_call: NA
j_call: TRBJ2-5
clone_size: NA
v_call: TRBV7-3
cdr3_aa: CASSSESYALGETQYF
cdr3_nt: TGTGCCAGCAGCTCCGAGTCTTATGCCCTCGGGGAGACCCAGTACTTC

d_call: NA
j_call: TRBJ2-7
clone_size: NA
v_call: TRBV27
cdr3_aa: CASSYSYQGEQYF
cdr3_nt: TGTGCCAGCAGTTACAGTTATCAGGGCGAGCAGTACTTC

d_call: NA
j_call: TRBJ2-1
clone_size: NA
v_call: TRBV3-1
cdr3_aa: CASSLAGGRLSYNEQFF
cdr3_nt: TGTGCCAGCAGCCTCGCCGGGGGGCGCCTCTCCTACAATGAGCAGTTCTTC

d_call: NA
j_call: TRBJ2-3
clone_size: NA
v_call: TRBV27
cdr3_aa: CASSFTGYGYTDTQYF
cdr3_nt: TGTGCCAGCAGTTTCACGGGATACGGCTACACAGATACGCAGTATTTT

d_call: NA
j_call: TRBJ2-5
clone_size: NA
v_call: TRBV12-5
cdr3_aa: CASGSRETQYF
cdr3_nt: TGTGCTAGTGGTTCCCGAGAGACCCAGTACTTC

d_call: TRBD1
j_call: TRBJ2-3
clone_size: few
v_call: TRBV9
cdr3_aa: CASSVDQQGIINTDTQYF
cdr3_nt: TGTGCCAGCAGCGTAGACCAACAGGGGATAATCAACACAGATACGCAGTATTTT

d_call: NA
j_call: TRBJ2-5
clone_size: NA
v_call: TRBV4-2
cdr3_aa: CASSQDGQREETQYF
cdr3_nt: TGTGCCAGCAGCCAAGATGGGCAGAGAGAAGAGACCCAGTACTTC

d_call: NA
j_call: TRBJ1-2
clone_size: many
v_call: TRBV24-1
cdr3_aa: CATSDSYGHGYTF
cdr3_nt: TGTGCCACCAGTGATTCGTACGGGCATGGCTACACCTTC

d_call: NA
j_call: TRBJ1-1
clone_size: NA
v_call: TRBV7-2
cdr3_aa: CASSFQTGNTEAFF
cdr3_nt: TGTGCCAGCAGCTTCCAAACAGGAAACACTGAAGCTTTCTTT

d_call: TRBD2
j_call: TRBJ2-1
clone_size: many
v_call: TRBV20-1
cdr3_aa: CSARDRLAGGPNEQFF
cdr3_nt: TGCAGTGCTAGAGACCGACTAGCGGGAGGGCCAAATGAGCAGTTCTTC

d_call: TRBD2
j_call: TRBJ2-1
clone_size: few
v_call: TRBV9
cdr3_aa: CASSVISGGEQFF
cdr3_nt: TGTGCCAGCAGCGTTATTAGCGGGGGTGAGCAGTTCTTC

d_call: NA
j_call: TRBJ2-7
clone_size: many
v_call: TRBV7-2
cdr3_aa: CASSLSAAGRLDPYEQYF
cdr3_nt: TGTGCCAGCAGCTTAAGTGCGGCAGGGAGATTAGACCCCTACGAGCAGTACTTC

d_call: NA
j_call: TRBJ2-3
clone_size: many
v_call: TRBV5-1
cdr3_aa: CASSLGSGSTDTQYF
cdr3_nt: TGTGCCAGCAGCTTAGGTTCGGGAAGCACAGATACGCAGTATTTT

d_call: TRBD2
j_call: TRBJ2-2
clone_size: many
v_call: TRBV2
cdr3_aa: CASSAQTSDTGELFF
cdr3_nt: TGTGCCAGCAGCGCACAGACTAGCGACACCGGGGAGCTGTTTTTT

d_call: NA
j_call: TRBJ2-5
clone_size: many
v_call: TRBV7-9
cdr3_aa: CASSLGLQTQETQYF
cdr3_nt: TGTGCCAGCAGCTTAGGTCTCCAAACACAAGAGACCCAGTACTTC

d_call: NA
j_call: TRBJ2-2
clone_size: few
v_call: TRBV28
cdr3_aa: CASSPRLIGELFF
cdr3_nt: TGTGCCAGCAGTCCACGACTAATCGGGGAGCTGTTTTTT

d_call: NA
j_call: TRBJ1-2
clone_size: NA
v_call: TRBV6-4
cdr3_aa: CASSEGDGNYGYTF
cdr3_nt: TGTGCCAGCAGTGAGGGAGACGGGAACTATGGCTACACCTTC

d_call: TRBD1
j_call: TRBJ2-5
clone_size: NA
v_call: TRBV7-2
cdr3_aa: CASSPTGVGVRETQYF
cdr3_nt: TGTGCCAGCAGCCCGACAGGGGTGGGGGTGCGAGAGACCCAGTACTTC

d_call: NA
j_call: TRBJ2-1
clone_size: few
v_call: TRBV19
cdr3_aa: CASPTSQGTYNEQFF
cdr3_nt: TGTGCCAGTCCTACCAGCCAGGGGACTTACAATGAGCAGTTCTTC

d_call: TRBD2
j_call: TRBJ2-1
clone_size: NA
v_call: TRBV30
cdr3_aa: CAWNPGTSDNEQFF
cdr3_nt: TGTGCCTGGAACCCTGGGACTAGCGACAATGAGCAGTTCTTC

d_call: NA
j_call: TRBJ2-5
clone_size: NA
v_call: TRBV6-2/TRBV6-3
cdr3_aa: CASSYLGRGGVETQYF
cdr3_nt: TGTGCCAGCAGTTACCTCGGTCGCGGTGGGGTCGAGACCCAGTACTTC

d_call: NA
j_call: TRBJ2-5
clone_size: many
v_call: TRBV12-3/TRBV12-4
cdr3_aa: CASGTGDRETQYF
cdr3_nt: TGTGCCAGCGGGACGGGGGATAGGGAGACCCAGTACTTC

d_call: NA
j_call: TRBJ2-1
clone_size: many
v_call: TRBV6-4
cdr3_aa: CASSRGPGTSEQFF
cdr3_nt: TGTGCCAGCAGTAGAGGGCCGGGGACATCTGAGCAGTTCTTC

d_call: NA
j_call: TRBJ2-5
clone_size: NA
v_call: TRBV10-3
cdr3_aa: CAIGGSTGTQYF
cdr3_nt: TGTGCCATCGGGGGGTCCACGGGGACCCAGTACTTC

d_call: TRBD1
j_call: TRBJ2-7
clone_size: NA
v_call: TRBV5-6
cdr3_aa: CASSLGQGVREQYF
cdr3_nt: TGTGCCAGCAGCTTGGGACAGGGGGTTCGCGAGCAGTACTTC

d_call: NA
j_call: TRBJ1-2
clone_size: few
v_call: TRBV29-1
cdr3_aa: CSVDPREQPYGYTF
cdr3_nt: TGCAGCGTTGACCCAAGGGAACAGCCCTATGGCTACACCTTC

d_call: NA
j_call: TRBJ2-7
clone_size: NA
v_call: TRBV12-3/TRBV12-4
cdr3_aa: CASSLRYRGGGYEQYF
cdr3_nt: TGTGCCAGCAGTTTACGATACAGGGGGGGGGGCTACGAGCAGTACTTC

d_call: NA
j_call: TRBJ2-7
clone_size: many
v_call: TRBV5-1
cdr3_aa: CASSLDGTRTYEQYF
cdr3_nt: TGCGCCAGCAGCTTGGACGGGACACGAACCTACGAGCAGTACTTC

d_call: TRBD1
j_call: TRBJ2-7
clone_size: NA
v_call: TRBV5-5
cdr3_aa: CASHPGQGWREQYF
cdr3_nt: TGTGCCAGCCACCCGGGACAGGGTTGGCGTGAGCAGTACTTC

d_call: TRBD2
j_call: TRBJ2-1
clone_size: once
v_call: TRBV7-2
cdr3_aa: CASSSGLAGGHEQFF
cdr3_nt: TGTGCCAGCAGCTCCGGACTAGCGGGAGGCCATGAGCAGTTCTTC

d_call: TRBD1
j_call: TRBJ1-1
clone_size: many
v_call: TRBV10-3
cdr3_aa: CAISPQGVNTEAFF
cdr3_nt: TGTGCCATCAGCCCCCAGGGGGTGAACACTGAAGCTTTCTTT

d_call: TRBD2
j_call: TRBJ2-7
clone_size: NA
v_call: TRBV6-1
cdr3_aa: CASSDGLADYHGQYF
cdr3_nt: TGTGCCAGCAGTGACGGACTAGCTGACTACCACGGGCAGTACTTC

d_call: NA
j_call: TRBJ2-7
clone_size: NA
v_call: TRBV27
cdr3_aa: CASSWGPSSYEQYF
cdr3_nt: TGTGCCAGCAGTTGGGGGCCTAGCTCCTACGAGCAGTACTTC

d_call: TRBD1
j_call: TRBJ2-7
clone_size: once
v_call: TRBV7-3
cdr3_aa: CASNRVQGYRNEQYF
cdr3_nt: TGTGCCAGCAACAGGGTACAGGGGTATAGGAACGAGCAGTACTTC

d_call: NA
j_call: TRBJ2-1
clone_size: many
v_call: TRBV4-3
cdr3_aa: CASSPQGLSGDEQFF
cdr3_nt: TGCGCCAGCAGCCCACAGGGACTAAGCGGCGATGAGCAGTTCTTC

d_call: TRBD1
j_call: TRBJ2-7
clone_size: few
v_call: TRBV20-1
cdr3_aa: CSATSGTGDYYEQYF
cdr3_nt: TGCAGTGCAACCTCCGGGACAGGGGACTACTACGAGCAGTACTTC

d_call: TRBD1
j_call: TRBJ1-5
clone_size: NA
v_call: TRBV29-1
cdr3_aa: CSVLLQGELYNQPQHF
cdr3_nt: TGCAGCGTTCTTTTACAGGGGGAGCTGTACAATCAGCCCCAGCATTTT

d_call: NA
j_call: TRBJ2-1
clone_size: few
v_call: TRBV18
cdr3_aa: CASSPGTGSNEQFF
cdr3_nt: TGTGCCAGCTCACCGGGGACTGGGTCCAATGAGCAGTTCTTC

d_call: NA
j_call: TRBJ2-7
clone_size: many
v_call: TRBV14
cdr3_aa: CASSQFAAEQYF
cdr3_nt: TGTGCCAGCAGCCAATTCGCGGCCGAGCAGTACTTC

d_call: TRBD2
j_call: TRBJ2-5
clone_size: few
v_call: TRBV6-1
cdr3_aa: CASSRGLAGVQETQYF
cdr3_nt: TGTGCCAGCAGCCGGGGACTAGCGGGAGTCCAAGAGACCCAGTACTTC